This T cell receptor beta chain stems from a study of cytomegalovirus exposure and HLA in healthy donors. The PCR ran on 60 Vbeta and 13 Jbeta primers. Data came from immunoSEQ multiplex PCR; TCRdb stores just in-frame clones and leaves some out. The data show some 170,000 clones, with approximately 80% seen just once and approximately 4.4% held by the top ten. V was clipped by 3 bases and J by 8 bases, with 11 bases between them. Germline V gene data show CDR1 as MGHDK and CDR2 as SYGVNS. The CDR3 is 13 residues long. For this clone: Its cognate antigen is unknown.

Study outcomes and limitations: Cytomegalovirus association was assigned to about 150 TCR beta chains. In a later analysis, compared with equally common non-associated chains, HLA-associated beta chains were more expanded. According to reports, the classifier identified cytomegalovirus status with high specificity and sensitivity. A later analysis found that most CMV-associated TCR beta chains appeared HLA-restricted.

This clonotype originated in a woman aged 18-29 years in good health and CMV-seropositive. The chain has TRBV25-1 and TRBJ1-3; D unclear. Material: PBMCs. The CDR3 sequence: CASSEGTRDTIYF. CDR3 nucleotide sequence: TGTGCCAGCAGTGAGGGCACTAGGGACACCATATATTTT. Full variable domain (rest looked up from reference TRBV25-1 and TRBJ1-3): EADIYQTPRYLVIGTGKKITLECSQTMGHDKMYWYQQDPGMELHLIHYSYGVNSTEKGDLSSESTVSRIRTEHFPLTLESARPSHTSQYLCASSEGTRDTIYFGEGSWLTVV.